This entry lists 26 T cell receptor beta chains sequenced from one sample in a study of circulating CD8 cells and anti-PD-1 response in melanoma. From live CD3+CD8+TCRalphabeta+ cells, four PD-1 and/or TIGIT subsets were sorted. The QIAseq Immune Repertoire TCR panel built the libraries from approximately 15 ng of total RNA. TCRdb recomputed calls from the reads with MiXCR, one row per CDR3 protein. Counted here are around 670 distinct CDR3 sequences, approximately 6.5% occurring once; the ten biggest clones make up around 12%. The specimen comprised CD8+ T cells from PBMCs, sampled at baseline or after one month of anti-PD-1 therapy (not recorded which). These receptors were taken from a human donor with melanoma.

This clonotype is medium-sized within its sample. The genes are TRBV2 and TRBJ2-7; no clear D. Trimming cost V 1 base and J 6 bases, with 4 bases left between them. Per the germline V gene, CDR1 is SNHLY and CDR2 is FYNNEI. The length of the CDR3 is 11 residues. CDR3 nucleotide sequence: TGTGCCAGCAGTGAAGGGGGCGAGCAGTACTTC. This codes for CASSEGGEQYF.

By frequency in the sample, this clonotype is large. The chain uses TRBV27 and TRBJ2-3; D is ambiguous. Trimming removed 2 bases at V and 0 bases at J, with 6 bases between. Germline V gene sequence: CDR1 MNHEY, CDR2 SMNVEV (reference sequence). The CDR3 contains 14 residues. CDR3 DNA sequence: TGTGCCAGCAGTTTAACGCTCAGCACAGATACGCAGTATTTT. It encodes CASSLTLSTDTQYF.

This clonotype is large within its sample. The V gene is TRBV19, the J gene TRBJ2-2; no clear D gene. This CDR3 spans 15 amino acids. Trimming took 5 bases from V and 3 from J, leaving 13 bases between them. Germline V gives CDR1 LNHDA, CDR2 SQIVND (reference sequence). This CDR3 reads CASSEQIKYTGELFF. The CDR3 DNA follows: TGTGCCAGTAGTGAACAAATTAAGTACACCGGGGAGCTGTTTTTT. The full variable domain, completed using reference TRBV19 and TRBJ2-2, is DGGITQSPKYLFRKEGQNVTLSCEQNLNHDAMYWYRQDPGQGLRLIYYSQIVNDFQKGDIAEGYSVSREKKESFPLTVTSAQKNPTAFYLCASSEQIKYTGELFFGEGSRLTVL.

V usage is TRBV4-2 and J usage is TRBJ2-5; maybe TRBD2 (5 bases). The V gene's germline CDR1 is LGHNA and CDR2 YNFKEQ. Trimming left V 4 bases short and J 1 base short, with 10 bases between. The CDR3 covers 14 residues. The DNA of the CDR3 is TGTGCCAGCAGCCGAGGGTCTTCCCAAGAGACCCAGTACTTC. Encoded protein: CASSRGSSQETQYF.

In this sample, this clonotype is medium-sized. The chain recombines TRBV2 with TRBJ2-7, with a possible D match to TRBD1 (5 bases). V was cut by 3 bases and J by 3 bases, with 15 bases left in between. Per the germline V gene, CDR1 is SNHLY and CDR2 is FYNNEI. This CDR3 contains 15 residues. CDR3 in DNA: TGTGCCAGCAGTGAGCGAGACAGACTCTTCTACGAGCAGTACTTC. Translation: CASSERDRLFYEQYF.

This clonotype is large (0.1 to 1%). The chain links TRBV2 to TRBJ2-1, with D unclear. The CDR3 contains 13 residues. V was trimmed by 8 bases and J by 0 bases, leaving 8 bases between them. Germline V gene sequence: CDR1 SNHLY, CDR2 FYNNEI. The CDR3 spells CASVYSSYNEQFF. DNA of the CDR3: TGTGCCAGCGTTTACAGCTCCTACAATGAGCAGTTCTTC.

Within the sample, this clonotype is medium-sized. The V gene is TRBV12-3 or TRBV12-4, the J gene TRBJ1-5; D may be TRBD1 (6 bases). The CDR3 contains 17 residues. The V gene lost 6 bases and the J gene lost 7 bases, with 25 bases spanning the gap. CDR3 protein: CASSLLGGGEDGQPQHF. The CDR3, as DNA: TGTGCCAGCAGCCTTTTGGGGGGGGGCGAGGATGGCCAGCCCCAGCATTTT.

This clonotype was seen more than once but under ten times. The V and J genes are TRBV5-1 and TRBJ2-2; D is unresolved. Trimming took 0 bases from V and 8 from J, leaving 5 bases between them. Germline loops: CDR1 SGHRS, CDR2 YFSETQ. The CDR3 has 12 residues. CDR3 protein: CASSLALGELFF. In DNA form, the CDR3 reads TGCGCCAGCAGCTTGGCTTTAGGGGAGCTGTTTTTT.

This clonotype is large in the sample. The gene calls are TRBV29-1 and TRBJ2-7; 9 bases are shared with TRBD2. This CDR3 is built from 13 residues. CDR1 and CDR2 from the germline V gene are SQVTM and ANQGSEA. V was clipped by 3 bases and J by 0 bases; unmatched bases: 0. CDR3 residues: CSVETSGSYEQYF. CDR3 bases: TGCAGCGTTGAGACTAGCGGCTCCTACGAGCAGTACTTC.

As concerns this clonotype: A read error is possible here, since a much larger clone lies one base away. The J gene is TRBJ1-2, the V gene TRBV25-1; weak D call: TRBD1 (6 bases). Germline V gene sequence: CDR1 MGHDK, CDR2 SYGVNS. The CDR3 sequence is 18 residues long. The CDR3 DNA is TGTGGCAGCAGTGAATGGACCCATTTCGACGACAGGTTCTATGGCTACACCTTC. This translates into CGSSEWTHFDDRFYGYTF.

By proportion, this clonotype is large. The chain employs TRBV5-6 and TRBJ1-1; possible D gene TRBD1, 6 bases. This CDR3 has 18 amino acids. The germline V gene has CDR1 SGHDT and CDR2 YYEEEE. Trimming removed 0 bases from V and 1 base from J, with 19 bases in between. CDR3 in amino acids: CASSLEQGPLLSNTEAFF. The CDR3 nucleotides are TGTGCCAGCAGCTTGGAACAGGGTCCCCTTTTGTCGAACACTGAAGCTTTCTTT. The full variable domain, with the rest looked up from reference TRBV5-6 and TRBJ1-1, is DAGVTQSPTHLIKTRGQQVTLRCSPKSGHDTVSWYQQALGQGPQFIFQYYEEEERQRGNFPDRFSGHQFPNYSSELNVNALLLGDSALYLCASSLEQGPLLSNTEAFFGQGTRLTVV.

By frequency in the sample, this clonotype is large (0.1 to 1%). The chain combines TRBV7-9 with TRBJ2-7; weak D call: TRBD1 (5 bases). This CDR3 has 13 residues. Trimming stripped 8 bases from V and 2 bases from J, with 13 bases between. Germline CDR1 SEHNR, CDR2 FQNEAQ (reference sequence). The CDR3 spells CASLGLGPYEQYF. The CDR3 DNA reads TGTGCCAGCTTGGGTTTGGGGCCCTACGAGCAGTACTTC.

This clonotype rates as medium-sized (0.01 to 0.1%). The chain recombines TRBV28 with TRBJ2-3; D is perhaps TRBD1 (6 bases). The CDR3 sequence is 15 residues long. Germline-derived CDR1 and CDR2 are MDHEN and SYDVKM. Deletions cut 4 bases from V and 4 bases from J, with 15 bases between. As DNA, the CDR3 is TGTGCCAGCAGTTACGTACAGGGTCGCGCAGATACGCAGTATTTT. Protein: CASSYVQGRADTQYF.

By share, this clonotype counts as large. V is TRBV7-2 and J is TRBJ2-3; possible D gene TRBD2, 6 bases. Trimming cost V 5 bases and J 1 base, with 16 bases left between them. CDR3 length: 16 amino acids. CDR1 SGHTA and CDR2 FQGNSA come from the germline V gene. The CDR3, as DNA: TGTGCCAGCAGCACCTATAGCGGAGGGGGCACAGATACGCAGTATTTT. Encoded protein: CASSTYSGGGTDTQYF.

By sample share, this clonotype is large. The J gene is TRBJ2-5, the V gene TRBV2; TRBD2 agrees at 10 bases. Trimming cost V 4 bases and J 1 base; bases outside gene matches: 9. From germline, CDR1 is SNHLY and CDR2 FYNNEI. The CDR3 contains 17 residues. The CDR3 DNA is TGTGCCAGCAGTGGGTCGTCTAGCGGGAGCTCCCAAGAGACCCAGTACTTC. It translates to CASSGSSSGSSQETQYF. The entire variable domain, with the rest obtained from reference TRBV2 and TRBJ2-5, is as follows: EPEVTQTPSHQVTQMGQEVILRCVPISNHLYFYWYRQILGQKVEFLVSFYNNEISEKSEIFDDQFSVERPDGSNFTLKIRSTKLEDSAMYFCASSGSSSGSSQETQYFGPGTRLLVL.

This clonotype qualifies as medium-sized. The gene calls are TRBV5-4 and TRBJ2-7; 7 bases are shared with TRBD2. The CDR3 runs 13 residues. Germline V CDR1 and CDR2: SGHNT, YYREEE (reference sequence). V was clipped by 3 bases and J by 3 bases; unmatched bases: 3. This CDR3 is CASSSGTIYEQYF. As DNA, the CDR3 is TGTGCCAGCAGCTCCGGGACTATCTACGAGCAGTACTTC.

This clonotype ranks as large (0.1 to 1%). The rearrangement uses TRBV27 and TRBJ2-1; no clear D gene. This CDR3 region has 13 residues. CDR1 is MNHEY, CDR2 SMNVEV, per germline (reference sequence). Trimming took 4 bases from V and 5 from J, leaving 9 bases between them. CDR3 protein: CASSSNVDNEQFF. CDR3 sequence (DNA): TGTGCCAGCAGTTCCAACGTAGACAATGAGCAGTTCTTC.

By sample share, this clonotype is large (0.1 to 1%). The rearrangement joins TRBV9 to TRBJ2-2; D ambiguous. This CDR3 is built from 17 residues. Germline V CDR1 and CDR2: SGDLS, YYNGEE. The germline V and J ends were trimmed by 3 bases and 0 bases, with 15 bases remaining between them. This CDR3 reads CASSDPYRDANTGELFF. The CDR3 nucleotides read TGTGCCAGCAGCGATCCCTATAGAGACGCGAACACCGGGGAGCTGTTTTTT.

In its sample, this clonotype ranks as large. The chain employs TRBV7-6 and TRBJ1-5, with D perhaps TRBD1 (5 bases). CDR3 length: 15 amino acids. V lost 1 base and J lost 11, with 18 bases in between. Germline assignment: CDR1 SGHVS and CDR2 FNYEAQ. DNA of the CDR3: TGTGCCAGCAGCTTAGTTCGCAGGGTGACAAGGGCCCAGCATTTT. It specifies CASSLVRRVTRAQHF.

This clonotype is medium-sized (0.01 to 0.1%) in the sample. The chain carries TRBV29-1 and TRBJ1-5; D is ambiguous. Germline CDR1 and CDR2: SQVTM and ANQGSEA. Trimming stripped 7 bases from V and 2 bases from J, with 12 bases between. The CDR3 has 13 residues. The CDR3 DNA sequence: TGCAGCGCTTACGAGGGTGGCAATCAGCCCCAGCATTTT. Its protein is CSAYEGGNQPQHF.

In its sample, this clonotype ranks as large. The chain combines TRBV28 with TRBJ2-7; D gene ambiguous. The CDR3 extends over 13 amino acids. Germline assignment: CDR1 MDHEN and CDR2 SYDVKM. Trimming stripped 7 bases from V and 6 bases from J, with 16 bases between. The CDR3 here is CASTNGPGVEQYF. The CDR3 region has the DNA TGTGCCAGCACCAATGGCCCTGGGGTCGAGCAGTACTTC.

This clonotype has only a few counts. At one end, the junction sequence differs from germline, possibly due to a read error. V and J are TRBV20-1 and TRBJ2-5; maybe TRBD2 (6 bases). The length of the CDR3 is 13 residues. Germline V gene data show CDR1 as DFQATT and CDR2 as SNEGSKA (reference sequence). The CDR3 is CSANTGVQEAQYF. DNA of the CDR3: TGCAGTGCTAACACGGGGGTACAAGAGGCCCAGTACTTC.

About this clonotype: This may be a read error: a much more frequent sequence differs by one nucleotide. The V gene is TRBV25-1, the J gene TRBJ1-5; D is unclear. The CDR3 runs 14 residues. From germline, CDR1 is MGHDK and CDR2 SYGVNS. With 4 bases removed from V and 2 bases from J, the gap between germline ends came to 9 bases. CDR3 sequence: CASSGSHGNQPQHF. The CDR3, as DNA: TGTGCCAGCAGTGGCAGCCACGGCAATCAGCCCCAGCATTTT.

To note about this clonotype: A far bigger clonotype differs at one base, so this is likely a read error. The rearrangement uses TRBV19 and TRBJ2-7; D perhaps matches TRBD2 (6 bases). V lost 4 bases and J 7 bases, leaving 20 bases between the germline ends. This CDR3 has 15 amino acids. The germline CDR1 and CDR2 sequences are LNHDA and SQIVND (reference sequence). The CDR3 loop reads CASSSGDRSYNEQYF. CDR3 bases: TGTGCCAGTAGTAGCGGGGATAGGTCCTACAATGAGCAGTACTTC.

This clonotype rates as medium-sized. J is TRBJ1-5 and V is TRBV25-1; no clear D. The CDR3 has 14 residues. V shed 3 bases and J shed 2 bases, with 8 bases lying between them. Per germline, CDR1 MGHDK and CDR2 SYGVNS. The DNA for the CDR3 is TGTGCCAGCAGTGACAGCCACGGCAATCAGCCCCAGCATTTT. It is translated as CASSDSHGNQPQHF.

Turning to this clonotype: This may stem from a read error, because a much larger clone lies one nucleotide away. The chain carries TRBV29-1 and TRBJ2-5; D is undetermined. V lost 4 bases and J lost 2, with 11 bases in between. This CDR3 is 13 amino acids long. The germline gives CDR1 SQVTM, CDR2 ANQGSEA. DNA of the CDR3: TGCAGCGTTGGATATGTGGGGCAAGAGACCCAGTACTTC. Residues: CSVGYVGQETQYF.